This TCR beta chain is from a study of radiotherapy plus CTLA-4 blockade in lung cancer. Looking at the study overall: Objective responses occurred in about a sixth of patients; around 30% had disease control.

Comment on this clone: Its antigen is as yet unknown. A read error may produce the germline difference seen at one junction end.

Germline V gene sequence: CDR1 SGHRS, CDR2 YFSETQ. The CDR3 spans 17 residues. Study outcomes and limitations: Tumor-origin TCR clones grew in blood after radiotherapy plus ipilimumab. Early blood T cell clone changes and increased post-radiation serum interferon-beta were reportedly the strongest response predictors.

Focal radiation plus CTLA-4 blockade with ipilimumab was administered to patients who had chemo-refractory metastatic non-small-cell lung cancer. TCRdb keeps only in-frame clones here, not all; method: immunoSEQ multiplex PCR. Of approximately 30,000 clones listed, 75% to 90% are singletons. This receptor was taken from a human donor with non-small cell lung cancer that progressed on radiotherapy plus ipilimumab. V is TRBV5-1 and J is TRBJ2-1; TRBD2 matches at 10 bases. The sequencing used peripheral blood, collected from a patient treated with radiotherapy plus ipilimumab. The CDR3 DNA reads TGCGCCAGCAGCTTGGGTAGCGGGGGGAGCTCCTACAATGAGCAGATCTTC. Residues: CASSLGSGGSSYNEQIF.